This T cell receptor beta chain was captured in a study of CD8 T cells in Susac syndrome. Random hexamers were used to reverse transcribe roughly 0.5 to 1 ug of RNA. Amplification of TCR beta CDR3 was carried out by immunoSEQ multiplex PCR, which covered 54 Vbeta and 13 Jbeta segments. Each CDR3 protein is one row after TCRdb ran MiXCR on the immunoSEQ multiplex PCR reads. Seen here are 120,000 or so distinct CDR3 sequences, 85% to 95% observed once, and the top ten hold around 0.1%. The CDR3 sequence is 13 residues long. CDR1 is SGHTA, CDR2 FQGTGA, per germline. V gave up 4 bases and J gave up 5 bases; unmatched junction bases: 4.

Sequenced material: CD4+ T cells from PBMCs. V and J are TRBV7-3 and TRBJ1-1, with 7 nucleotides matching TRBD1. This sequence was found in a human donor in good health. The CDR3 protein is CASSSVQGTEAFF. The CDR3 bases are TGTGCCAGCAGCTCTGTACAGGGGACTGAAGCTTTCTTT.